This TCR beta chain stems from a study of human T cells and chemical hapten exposure. Overall study findings and caveats: Versus controls, significantly more large CDR3 similarity clusters arose from expanded TCRs. Counts of expanded TCRs at PT1 were positively correlated with patch test score.

Specified time point: patch test 1, 2 weeks after DPC sensitization. Treatment: therapeutic diphenylcyclopropenone sensitization with weekly scalp DPC. The study enrolled 18 to 70-year-old alopecia patients suitable for DPC. Concerning this clonotype: Antigen: not known.

Library construction involved attaching unique molecular identifiers to individual cDNA molecules, which allowed quantitative, reproducible TCR counting. TCRdb passed the RACE reads through MiXCR, listing each CDR3 protein once. The data contain some 180,000 distinct CDR3 sequences, approximately 20% of them singletons. J gave up 8 bases and V 6 bases, and 14 bases lay outside the gene matches. This CDR3 has 16 residues. The germline CDR1 and CDR2 sequences are SGHRS and YFSETQ. Sequenced material: whole blood, taken in connection with sensitization to the hapten diphenylcyclopropenone (DPC). The receptor comes from a woman in her forties or fifties with alopecia areata. Some clones in this sample may be carry-over from other donors' samples. The V and J genes are TRBV5-1 and TRBJ2-1; TRBD2 agrees at 10 bases. This chain's CDR3 is CASTPRLSGRFDEQFF. CDR3 nucleotides: TGCGCCAGCACCCCCCGCCTTAGCGGGAGGTTCGATGAGCAGTTCTTC.